This record concerns one T cell receptor (beta chain) sequence. CDR3-region Arm-PCR and iRepertoire HTBI primers produced the TCR beta libraries. In TCRdb, the multiplex PCR reads were re-called with MiXCR into one record per CDR3 protein. Of about 470,000 distinct CDR3 sequences in the sample, approximately 15% are singletons; the top ten hold around 17%. This specimen belongs to a study of regulatory T cells in long-lasting Graves disease. The time point is: newly diagnosed GD, antithyroid drugs for less than 3 months. PBMC-extracted RNA yielded the TCR library. The diagnosis of Graves' disease used American Thyroid Association guidelines. The source of the patients was an endocrinology department in Xi'an, China. The CDR3 is made up of 15 amino acids. The germline V gene has CDR1 DFQATT and CDR2 SNEGSKA (reference sequence). The V gene lost 1 base and the J gene lost 5 bases, with 12 bases spanning the gap.

These records were also assigned to another study, of T cells in Graves' hyperthyroidism and ophthalmopathy. That study adds: In the blood, most expanded thyroid clonotypes above 0.001 appeared as well. Onset of ophthalmopathy came a median around 6.2 months after the model predicted it.

The receptor comes from a woman aged 25 to 39 with Graves disease. Here the sequenced sample was peripheral blood mononuclear cells (PBMCs), taken at new diagnosis, from a patient treated with antithyroid drugs. The chain combines TRBV20-1 with TRBJ1-6; possible D gene TRBD1, 5 bases. For the CDR3, the DNA is TGCAGTGCTAGAGTACGGGGCCTCGATAATTCACCCCTCCACTTT. Translation: CSARVRGLDNSPLHF.